A selection of T cell receptor beta chains follows, all from one sample in a study of T cells after posttransplantation cyclophosphamide. Assay used: immunoSEQ multiplex PCR; TCRdb lists only in-frame clones, some missing. The sample includes some 43,000 clones, 90% of them seen just once. Here the sequenced sample was PBMCs, taken around 67 days after allogeneic stem cell transplant with posttransplant cyclophosphamide. The receptors originated from a male patient between 60 and 69 years old who received an allogeneic stem cell transplant from a related donor and was CMV-positive. Some T cells here may be from the graft donor. Both conserved end residues are part of each CDR3. D genes are given only for firm matches. Clone size, where shown, is once, few, many, or a class for clones that have expanded.

clone_size: NA
d_call: NA
cdr3_length: 16
j_call: TRBJ2-1
v_call: TRBV27
cdr3_nt: TGTGCCAGCATCTCATCTAGCGCCAGCTCCTACAATGAGCAGTTCTTC
cdr3_aa: CASISSSASSYNEQFF

clone_size: NA
d_call: NA
cdr3_length: 13
j_call: TRBJ2-5
v_call: TRBV30
cdr3_nt: TGTGCCTGGAGTTTTGACCCCGGGGAGACCCAGTACTTC
cdr3_aa: CAWSFDPGETQYF

clone_size: NA
d_call: NA
cdr3_length: 16
j_call: TRBJ1-2
v_call: TRBV6-5
cdr3_nt: TGTGCCAGCAGTTACCGTCCTCCCCGGGATCAGGTGGGCTACACCTTC
cdr3_aa: CASSYRPPRDQVGYTF

clone_size: once
d_call: NA
cdr3_length: 14
j_call: TRBJ1-1
v_call: TRBV7-9
cdr3_nt: TGTGCCAGCAGCGACGGGACTTGGAACACTGAAGCTTTCTTT
cdr3_aa: CASSDGTWNTEAFF

clone_size: NA
d_call: NA
cdr3_length: 12
j_call: TRBJ2-2
v_call: TRBV19
cdr3_nt: TGTGCCAGTAGTTCCGGTATGGAGAAGCTGTTTTTT
cdr3_aa: CASSSGMEKLFF

clone_size: few
d_call: TRBD1
cdr3_length: 12
j_call: TRBJ1-1
v_call: TRBV5-1
cdr3_nt: TGCGCCAGCAGGGACAGGGAGACTGAAGCTTTCTTT
cdr3_aa: CASRDRETEAFF

clone_size: once
d_call: NA
cdr3_length: 13
j_call: TRBJ1-1
v_call: TRBV29-1
cdr3_nt: TGCAGCGTTCGTGGGCAAGTAGAAACTGAAGCTTTCTTT
cdr3_aa: CSVRGQVETEAFF

clone_size: NA
d_call: TRBD2
cdr3_length: 14
j_call: TRBJ2-7
v_call: TRBV27
cdr3_nt: TGTGCCAGCAGCTCTTGGGGAGGGCCCTACGAGCAGTACTTC
cdr3_aa: CASSSWGGPYEQYF

clone_size: NA
d_call: NA
cdr3_length: 14
j_call: TRBJ1-6
v_call: TRBV2
cdr3_nt: TGTGCCAACAGTGGACAGATTCCTAATTCACCCCTCCACTTT
cdr3_aa: CANSGQIPNSPLHF

clone_size: NA
d_call: NA
cdr3_length: 16
j_call: TRBJ1-4
v_call: TRBV19
cdr3_nt: TGTGCCACCTCACAGGGATACTTCGCAACTAATGAAAAACTGTTTTTT
cdr3_aa: CATSQGYFATNEKLFF

clone_size: NA
d_call: NA
cdr3_length: 16
j_call: TRBJ2-3
v_call: TRBV28
cdr3_nt: TGTGCCAGCAGTTTATCCGGGACAAGAGGCACAGATACGCAGTATTTT
cdr3_aa: CASSLSGTRGTDTQYF

clone_size: NA
d_call: TRBD1
cdr3_length: 13
j_call: TRBJ1-1
v_call: TRBV2
cdr3_nt: TGTGCCAGCAGTGAAGCGACAGGGGATGAAGCTTTCTTT
cdr3_aa: CASSEATGDEAFF

clone_size: NA
d_call: NA
cdr3_length: 14
j_call: TRBJ2-7
v_call: TRBV18
cdr3_nt: TGTGCCAGCGCAACGGGGGGCCACGGCTACGAGCAGTACTTC
cdr3_aa: CASATGGHGYEQYF

clone_size: NA
d_call: TRBD2
cdr3_length: 15
j_call: TRBJ2-3
v_call: TRBV19
cdr3_nt: TGTGCCAGTAGTAGGGGGCGGGGGGGATCCGATACGCAGTATTTT
cdr3_aa: CASSRGRGGSDTQYF

clone_size: NA
d_call: NA
cdr3_length: 13
j_call: TRBJ2-3
v_call: TRBV7-8
cdr3_nt: TGTGCCAGCAGCTTAGCTCTTACAGATACGCAGTATTTT
cdr3_aa: CASSLALTDTQYF

clone_size: NA
d_call: NA
cdr3_length: 16
j_call: TRBJ1-6
v_call: TRBV9
cdr3_nt: TGTGCCAGCAGCTCCGGGGACAAGGACGTAATTCGGGCCCTCCACTTT
cdr3_aa: CASSSGDKDVIRALHF

clone_size: NA
d_call: NA
cdr3_length: 13
j_call: TRBJ2-5
v_call: TRBV10-2
cdr3_nt: TGCGCCAGCAGTGAATCCGGTTCTGAGACCCAGTACTTC
cdr3_aa: CASSESGSETQYF

clone_size: NA
d_call: TRBD1
cdr3_length: 13
j_call: TRBJ1-2
v_call: TRBV5-1
cdr3_nt: TGCGCCAGCAGCCAAGGACAGGGATGGGGCTACACCTTC
cdr3_aa: CASSQGQGWGYTF

clone_size: NA
d_call: NA
cdr3_length: 14
j_call: TRBJ1-2
v_call: TRBV21-1
cdr3_nt: TGTGCCAGCAGCTCTCAGGCGTCAGGTGATGGCTACACCTTC
cdr3_aa: CASSSQASGDGYTF

clone_size: NA
d_call: TRBD1
cdr3_length: 14
j_call: TRBJ2-7
v_call: TRBV18
cdr3_nt: TGTGCCAGCTCATCAGACAGGGGGGGCTACGAGCAGTACTTC
cdr3_aa: CASSSDRGGYEQYF

clone_size: NA
d_call: TRBD1
cdr3_length: 20
j_call: TRBJ2-6
v_call: TRBV11-2
cdr3_nt: TGTGCCAGCAGCTTAGAAGGCTCCGGGACAGGGAACGGTGGGGCCAACGTCCTGACTTTC
cdr3_aa: CASSLEGSGTGNGGANVLTF

clone_size: NA
d_call: NA
cdr3_length: 15
j_call: TRBJ1-2
v_call: TRBV30
cdr3_nt: TGTGCCCTCTCACAGGGAGGGGGGTATTGGCATGGCTACACCTTC
cdr3_aa: CALSQGGGYWHGYTF

clone_size: once
d_call: NA
cdr3_length: 15
j_call: TRBJ1-5
v_call: TRBV19
cdr3_nt: TGTGCCAGTAGCCCGAGCGGGCCCGGCAATCAGCCCCAGCATTTT
cdr3_aa: CASSPSGPGNQPQHF

clone_size: NA
d_call: NA
cdr3_length: 14
j_call: TRBJ2-5
v_call: TRBV5-8
cdr3_nt: TGTGCCAGCAGCTTCCCTGGGACTCGGGAGACCCAGTACTTC
cdr3_aa: CASSFPGTRETQYF

clone_size: NA
d_call: NA
cdr3_length: 16
j_call: TRBJ1-2
v_call: TRBV14
cdr3_nt: TGTGCCAGCAGCCAAGTTCCAGGGGATCGCAACTATGGCTACACCTTC
cdr3_aa: CASSQVPGDRNYGYTF

clone_size: NA
d_call: NA
cdr3_length: 14
j_call: TRBJ2-1
v_call: TRBV9
cdr3_nt: TGTGCCGGAAAGGGCAGGGACTCCTACAATGAGCAGTTCTTC
cdr3_aa: CAGKGRDSYNEQFF

clone_size: NA
d_call: NA
cdr3_length: 14
j_call: TRBJ2-2
v_call: TRBV5-4
cdr3_nt: TGTGCCAGCAGCCCTGCGGTTAACACCGGGGAGCTGTTTTTT
cdr3_aa: CASSPAVNTGELFF

clone_size: NA
d_call: NA
cdr3_length: 11
j_call: TRBJ2-1
v_call: TRBV14
cdr3_nt: TGTGCCAGCAGCCAAAGCCATGAGCAGTTCTTC
cdr3_aa: CASSQSHEQFF

clone_size: NA
d_call: TRBD2
cdr3_length: 14
j_call: TRBJ2-5
v_call: TRBV5-6
cdr3_nt: TGTGCCAGCAGCGTCGGACTAGACCAAGAGACCCAGTACTTC
cdr3_aa: CASSVGLDQETQYF

clone_size: NA
d_call: NA
cdr3_length: 14
j_call: TRBJ1-1
v_call: TRBV6-5
cdr3_nt: TGTGCCAGCAGTTACGTAAGGACAGTAACTGAAGCTTTCTTT
cdr3_aa: CASSYVRTVTEAFF

clone_size: once
d_call: TRBD1
cdr3_length: 10
j_call: TRBJ1-2
v_call: TRBV19
cdr3_nt: TGTGCCAGTAGGGACAGGGGCTACACCTTC
cdr3_aa: CASRDRGYTF